The 31 T cell receptor beta chains presented below share a single source sample, sequenced in a study of human T cells and chemical hapten exposure. Time point: patch test 3, about 24 weeks after DPC sensitization. Treatment described: therapeutic diphenylcyclopropenone sensitization with weekly scalp DPC. One entry per CDR3 protein, called by TCRdb with MiXCR from the RACE reads. This sample yields over 150,000 distinct CDR3 sequences, of which 25% to 35% are seen a single time; around 2.3% belongs to the top ten. The sample here was whole blood, taken in connection with sensitization to the hapten diphenylcyclopropenone (DPC). All receptors derive from a woman under 30 with alopecia areata. Some clones in this sample may be carry-over from other donors' samples.

A few counts support this clonotype. V is TRBV5-4 and J is TRBJ1-4, with D uncertain. From germline, CDR1 is SGHNT and CDR2 YYREEE (reference sequence). V was clipped by 5 bases and J by 2 bases, with 19 bases between them. The CDR3 totals 17 residues. CDR3 nucleotides: TGTGCCAGCAGTGAAGGAGGTTACGGGAGGACTAATGAAAAACTGTTTTTT. Translated: CASSEGGYGRTNEKLFF.

This clonotype was seen a few times. The V and J genes are TRBV27 and TRBJ2-1, with 10 bases lining up with TRBD2. After removal of 1 base from V and 7 bases from J, the junction contained 7 bases not matched to a gene. The CDR3 totals 16 residues. Germline-derived CDR1 and CDR2 are MNHEY and SMNVEV (reference sequence). For the CDR3, the DNA is TGTGCCAGCAGTTTATATGTAGCGGGAGGATTGAATGAGCAGTTCTTC. It translates to CASSLYVAGGLNEQFF.

The sample holds a few counts of this clonotype. CDR3 residues: CASSLSIASGGRGQFF. The CDR3 region has the DNA TGTGCCAGCAGTTTATCGATCGCTAGCGGGGGGAGAGGGCAGTTCTTC. The chain has TRBV27 and TRBJ2-1, with 11 bases lining up with TRBD2. V shed 0 bases and J 12 bases; nucleotides not matched to a gene: 10. The CDR3 totals 16 residues. Per germline, CDR1 MNHEY and CDR2 SMNVEV (reference sequence).

Only a few counts were recorded for this clonotype. This chain connects TRBV27 to TRBJ1-5, with 7 bases matching TRBD1. This CDR3 is built from 14 residues. V trimming: 4 bases; J trimming: 5 bases; junction bases outside the gene matches: 5. Germline V gene sequence: CDR1 MNHEY, CDR2 SMNVEV (reference sequence). The CDR3 here is CASSSGTDYQPQHF. In DNA, the CDR3 is TGTGCCAGCAGTTCCGGGACAGATTATCAGCCCCAGCATTTT.

V is TRBV24-1 and J is TRBJ2-3; D is undetermined. The germline V and J ends were trimmed by 0 bases and 4 bases, with 7 bases remaining between them. The CDR3 is 14 residues long. Germline CDR1 KGHDR, CDR2 SFDVKD. CDR3 region: CATSDLPSSDTQYF. The CDR3 bases are TGTGCCACCAGTGATTTGCCGTCTTCAGATACGCAGTATTTT.

This clonotype was recorded once. V usage is TRBV27 and J usage is TRBJ1-2; D remains ambiguous. Germline CDR1 MNHEY, CDR2 SMNVEV (reference sequence). V was clipped by 3 bases and J by 7 bases, with 12 bases between them. The CDR3 is made up of 13 amino acids. The chain's CDR3 is CASSFFAERGYTF. The CDR3 DNA follows: TGTGCCAGCAGTTTTTTTGCAGAACGTGGCTACACCTTC.

This clonotype has more than one count but fewer than ten. The chain combines TRBV9 with TRBJ2-1; D possibly matches TRBD1 or TRBD2 (5 bases each). The CDR3 is 16 amino acids. V was trimmed by 4 bases and J by 4 bases, leaving 18 bases between them. Germline lookup yields CDR1 SGDLS and CDR2 YYNGEE. The CDR3 sequence is CASSTRRDGSYNEQFF. The CDR3 region has the DNA TGTGCCAGCAGCACCCGCCGGGACGGGTCTTACAATGAGCAGTTCTTC.

This clonotype was seen only a few times. The chain combines TRBV12-3 or TRBV12-4 with TRBJ2-7, with 9 nucleotides matching TRBD2. Trimming cost V 7 bases and J 1 base; bases outside gene matches: 11. This CDR3 has 16 amino acids. In DNA, the CDR3 is TGTGCCAGCACGGAAAGCGGGAGGCCCGGATCCTACGAGCAGTACTTC. Translated, it gives CASTESGRPGSYEQYF.

The chain carries TRBV5-1 and TRBJ1-4; 7 positions match TRBD1. The germline V gene has CDR1 SGHRS and CDR2 YFSETQ. The CDR3 is made up of 13 amino acids. J was trimmed by 5 bases and V by 3 bases; bases with no gene match: 1. The CDR3 DNA follows: TGCGCCAGCAGCTCGGGACAGAATGAAAAACTGTTTTTT. Translating it yields CASSSGQNEKLFF.

In its sample, this clonotype was seen a few times. V usage is TRBV4-1 and J usage is TRBJ2-7; D remains ambiguous. This CDR3 is built from 16 residues. Germline assignment: CDR1 MGHRA and CDR2 YSYEKL. The V and J ends lost 3 bases and 5 bases respectively, with 20 bases between them. CDR3 residues: CASSHLVATSNNEQYF. For the CDR3, the DNA is TGCGCCAGCAGCCACCTAGTAGCTACCTCCAACAACGAGCAGTACTTC.

This clonotype has a handful of counts. The chain couples TRBV27 to TRBJ2-7; TRBD2 is a possible D gene (6 bases). Germline CDR1 is MNHEY and CDR2 is SMNVEV (reference sequence). V lost 5 bases and J lost 2, with 13 bases in between. The CDR3 loop spans 14 amino acids. The DNA for the CDR3 is TGTGCCAGCAGTACGACACTAGCAGCCTACGAGCAGTACTTC. Protein sequence: CASSTTLAAYEQYF.

The chain recombines TRBV6-5 with TRBJ1-2; D ambiguous. Trimming took 6 bases from V and 6 from J, leaving 11 bases between them. CDR3 length: 12 amino acids. Germline-derived CDR1 and CDR2 are MNHEY and SVGAGI. DNA of the CDR3: TGTGCCAGCAGAGACCAGTTAGATGGCTACACCTTC. It yields the protein CASRDQLDGYTF.

There are a few counts of this clonotype. V usage is TRBV29-1 and J usage is TRBJ1-1; 8 bases line up with TRBD1. The CDR3 contains 15 residues. Unmatched junction bases numbered 11, after V lost 7 bases and J lost 1 base. Germline assignment: CDR1 SQVTM and CDR2 ANQGSEA. The CDR3 DNA is TGCAGCGGGGACAAAACCGGGACAGGGAACACTGAAGCTTTCTTT. Encoded protein: CSGDKTGTGNTEAFF.

A few counts support this clonotype. This rearrangement joins TRBV6-4 to TRBJ1-2, with D perhaps matching TRBD1 (6 bases). CDR1 and CDR2 (germline): MRHNA, SNTAGT. The CDR3 is 14 residues long. The V end was cut by 4 bases, the J end by 1 base, with 10 bases between. The CDR3 DNA is TGTGCCAGCAGTGCAACAGGGTATAACTATGGCTACACCTTC. This translates into CASSATGYNYGYTF.

This sequence joins TRBV7-2 and TRBJ1-3, with D unclear. The CDR3 is 14 amino acids. V was shortened by 0 bases and J by 1 base, with 4 bases between the two germline ends. Germline assignment: CDR1 SGHTA and CDR2 FQGNSA. The CDR3 sequence: CASSLARSGNTIYF. The CDR3 bases are TGTGCCAGCAGCTTAGCGCGATCTGGAAACACCATATATTTT. Full variable domain (remainder filled in from reference TRBV7-2 and TRBJ1-3): GAGVSQSPSNKVTEKGKDVELRCDPISGHTALYWYRQSLGQGLEFLIYFQGNSAPDKSGLPSDRFSAERTGGSVSTLTIQRTQQEDSAVYLCASSLARSGNTIYFGEGSWLTVV.

This chain connects TRBV2 to TRBJ2-5; TRBD2 agrees at 9 bases. Per the germline V gene, CDR1 is SNHLY and CDR2 is FYNNEI. The length of the CDR3 is 14 residues. After removal of 8 bases from V and 5 bases from J, the junction contained 9 bases not matched to a gene. The CDR3 loop is CASLRAGGLETQYF. The CDR3 nucleotides read TGTGCCAGCCTTAGGGCGGGGGGGCTCGAGACCCAGTACTTC. The full variable domain, in which reference TRBV2 and TRBJ2-5 provide the parts outside the CDR3, is EPEVTQTPSHQVTQMGQEVILRCVPISNHLYFYWYRQILGQKVEFLVSFYNNEISEKSEIFDDQFSVERPDGSNFTLKIRSTKLEDSAMYFCASLRAGGLETQYFGPGTRLLVL.

This clonotype was detected many times. The genes are TRBV12-3 or TRBV12-4 and TRBJ2-7; D gene ambiguous. V lost 3 bases and J lost 4, with 19 bases in between. CDR3 length equals 16 residues. The CDR3: CASSLLEWPYEYEQYF. CDR3 sequence (DNA): TGTGCCAGCAGTTTGCTGGAGTGGCCCTATGAATACGAGCAGTACTTC.

V gene TRBV4-1 combines with J gene TRBJ2-1; D possibly corresponds to TRBD2 (6 bases). Trimming took off 5 bases at V and 12 bases at J, with 14 bases between the two ends. Looked up from germline, CDR1 is MGHRA and CDR2 is YSYEKL. This CDR3 region has 12 residues. DNA for the CDR3: TGCGCCAGCAGCTTACCAGTCGGGAGGCAGTTCTTC. It specifies CASSLPVGRQFF.

This clonotype appeared a few times. The chain links TRBV5-1 to TRBJ2-5; TRBD2 matches 12 bases. In germline, CDR1 is SGHRS, CDR2 YFSETQ. The CDR3 is made up of 15 amino acids. Trimming took 5 bases from V and 5 from J; bases not matched to a gene: 7. DNA of the CDR3: TGCGCCAGCAGAGCTAGCGGGAGGGCCGTGGAGACCCAGTACTTC. Encoded protein: CASRASGRAVETQYF.

The chain uses TRBV5-1 and TRBJ1-1; D might be TRBD1 (6 bases). Trimming took off 4 bases at V and 1 base at J, with 11 bases between the two ends. CDR1 and CDR2 (germline): SGHRS, YFSETQ. CDR3 size: 14 residues. The CDR3 is CASSHGQTNTEAFF. The CDR3 DNA reads TGCGCCAGCAGCCACGGACAGACGAACACTGAAGCTTTCTTT.

This clonotype was observed at least ten times. The rearrangement uses TRBV10-2 and TRBJ1-1; D uncertain. The CDR3 is 14 amino acids. Germline loops: CDR1 WSHSY, CDR2 SAAADI. Between the trimmed V and J ends, which lost 6 bases and 3 bases, there was a span of 14 bases. CDR3 loop: CASRKVVGDTEAFF. The CDR3 DNA sequence: TGCGCCAGCAGAAAAGTGGTCGGTGACACTGAAGCTTTCTTT.

This chain links TRBV12-3 or TRBV12-4 with TRBJ2-4; D possibly matches TRBD1 or TRBD2 (5 bases each). V lost 2 bases, J lost 9 bases, and 8 bases lay in between. This CDR3 region has 12 residues. The CDR3, as DNA: TGTGCCAGCAGTTTAATTGGGGGCATTCAGTACTTC. Translating it yields CASSLIGGIQYF.

The chain recombines TRBV6-2 or TRBV6-3 with TRBJ1-1; maybe TRBD1 (5 bases). Germline values: CDR1 MNHEY, CDR2 SVGEGT. The CDR3 spans 8 residues. The ends were cut back, 10 bases at V and 10 bases at J, with 7 bases in the middle. CDR3 nucleotides: TGTGCCACCGGGGGAGCTTTCTTT. Protein: CATGGAFF.

This chain links TRBV10-3 with TRBJ2-3; 9 bases are a match to TRBD2. The CDR3 totals 16 residues. V lost 3 bases and J lost 4; bases outside the gene matches: 8. Germline values: CDR1 ENHRY, CDR2 SYGVKD. Written as DNA, the CDR3 is TGTGCCATCAGTGAAAATAGCGGGAGTCTCTCAGATACGCAGTATTTT. Translating it yields CAISENSGSLSDTQYF.

The chain couples TRBV3-1 to TRBJ2-1, with unresolved D. The length of the CDR3 is 17 residues. The ends were cut back, 4 bases at V and 2 bases at J, with 18 bases in the middle. CDR1 and CDR2 from the germline V gene are LGHDT and YNNKEL (reference sequence). As DNA, the CDR3 is TGTGCCAGCAGCCCCCTGATACAGTGGGGAACCTACAATGAGCAGTTCTTC. This translates into CASSPLIQWGTYNEQFF.

This clonotype came up a few times. This chain uses TRBV6-2 or TRBV6-3 with TRBJ2-3; D is uncertain. CDR1 and CDR2 from the germline V gene are MNHEY and SVGEGT. Trimming took 2 bases from V and 2 from J, leaving 8 bases between them. The CDR3 length is 14 residues. CDR3 sequence: CASSYPEPTDTQYF. In DNA form, the CDR3 reads TGTGCCAGCAGTTACCCCGAACCCACAGATACGCAGTATTTT.

This rearrangement joins TRBV4-3 to TRBJ2-1; 9 positions agree with TRBD2. This CDR3 spans 16 amino acids. J gave up 9 bases and V 0 bases, and 9 bases lay outside the gene matches. Germline V CDR1 and CDR2: LGHNA, YSLEER. The CDR3 DNA follows: TGCGCCAGCAGCCAAGATAGGCTAGCGGGGAACATTGAGCAGTTCTTC. Translation gives CASSQDRLAGNIEQFF.

CDR3 amino acids: CASTPRGGQAFF. The CDR3, as DNA: TGCGCCAGCACTCCCCGAGGGGGGCAAGCTTTCTTT. This sequence joins TRBV10-2 and TRBJ1-1; tentatively, D is TRBD1 (6 bases). Germline lookup yields CDR1 WSHSY and CDR2 SAAADI. V was clipped by 7 bases and J by 9 bases, with 15 bases between them. This CDR3 spans 12 amino acids.

The count of this clonotype is one. CDR3 region: CASSLTGGTKNIQYF. The CDR3 DNA reads as TGTGCCAGCAGTCTTACAGGGGGTACAAAAAACATTCAGTACTTC. V gene TRBV6-2 or TRBV6-3 combines with J gene TRBJ2-4, with 8 bases lining up with TRBD1. Germline V gene data show CDR1 as MNHEY and CDR2 as SVGEGT. Unmatched junction bases numbered 7, after V lost 5 bases and J lost 4 bases. The CDR3 runs to 15 residues.

In this sample, this clonotype turned up a few times. The chain links TRBV11-2 to TRBJ1-1; D is perhaps TRBD1 (6 bases). Trimming took 5 bases from V and 0 from J, leaving 13 bases between them. The CDR3 consists of 15 residues. CDR1 and CDR2 (germline): SGHAT, FQNNGV. This chain's CDR3 is CASSPRGLLNTEAFF. The CDR3 coding sequence is TGTGCCAGCAGCCCCCGGGGGCTATTGAACACTGAAGCTTTCTTT.

This clonotype was picked up a small number of times. The chain recombines TRBV29-1 with TRBJ2-1, with 11 bases lining up with TRBD2. The J segment lost 7 bases and the V segment lost 3 bases, leaving 11 bases of the junction unmatched. Per the germline V gene, CDR1 is SQVTM and CDR2 is ANQGSEA. CDR3 size: 16 residues. The CDR3 DNA is TGCAGCGTTGATGGGGCTAGCGGGAGGCCGGGGAATGAGCAGTTCTTC. This gives the protein CSVDGASGRPGNEQFF.